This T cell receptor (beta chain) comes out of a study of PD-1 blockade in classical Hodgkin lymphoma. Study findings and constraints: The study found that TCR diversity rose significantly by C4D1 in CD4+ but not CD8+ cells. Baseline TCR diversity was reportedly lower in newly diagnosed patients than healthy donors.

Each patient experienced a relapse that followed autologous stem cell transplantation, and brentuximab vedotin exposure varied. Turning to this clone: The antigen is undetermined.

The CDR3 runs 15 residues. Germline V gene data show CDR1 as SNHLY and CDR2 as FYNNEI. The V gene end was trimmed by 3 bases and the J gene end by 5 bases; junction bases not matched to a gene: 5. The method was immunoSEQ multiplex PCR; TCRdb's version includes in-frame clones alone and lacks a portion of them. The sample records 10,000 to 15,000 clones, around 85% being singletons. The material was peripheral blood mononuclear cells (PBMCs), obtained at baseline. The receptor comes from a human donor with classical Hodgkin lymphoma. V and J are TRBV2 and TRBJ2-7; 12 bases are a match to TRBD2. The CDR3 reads CASSDVTSGSHEQYF. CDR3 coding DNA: TGTGCCAGCAGTGATGTGACTAGCGGGAGCCACGAGCAGTACTTC.